Listed here are 27 T cell receptor beta chains from one sample, sequenced in a study of cytomegalovirus exposure and HLA in healthy donors. PCR used 60 Vbeta primers and 13 Jbeta primers. Sequencing used immunoSEQ multiplex PCR; TCRdb keeps in-frame clones, though not all of them. The table includes 90,000 to 150,000 clones, 70% to 85% detected once. The sample was PBMCs. These receptors came from a man in his forties in good health and CMV-seropositive.

The chain couples TRBV6-5 to TRBJ1-2, with a possible D match to TRBD1 (6 bases). The V gene lost 8 bases and the J gene lost 4 bases, with 17 bases spanning the gap. CDR3 size: 14 residues. CDR1 and CDR2 (germline): MNHEY, SVGAGI. CDR3 bases: TGTGCCAGCCACAGCGGGGAGGGGGTCTATGGCTACACCTTC. This sequence encodes CASHSGEGVYGYTF.

V usage is TRBV19 and J usage is TRBJ1-4; D might be TRBD1 (5 bases). Trimming removed 9 bases at V and 8 bases at J, with 19 bases between. Looked up from germline, CDR1 is LNHDA and CDR2 is SQIVND (reference sequence). This CDR3 region has 14 residues. The chain's CDR3 is CASYQPRGEEKLFF. CDR3 in DNA: TGTGCCAGCTACCAACCTCGGGGGGAGGAAAAACTGTTTTTT.

This clone was observed a few times. The V gene is TRBV18, the J gene TRBJ1-1, with 7 bases lining up with TRBD1. V shed 10 bases, J shed 0 bases, and the junction held 11 bases outside the gene matches. Germline CDR1 is KGHSH and CDR2 is LQKENI. This CDR3 spans 15 amino acids. The CDR3 protein is CATQGVQGMNTEAFF. The CDR3 nucleotides read TGTGCCACCCAGGGGGTACAGGGGATGAACACTGAAGCTTTCTTT.

In this sample, this clone turned up a few times. V and J are TRBV19 and TRBJ2-1; D is ambiguous. In germline, CDR1 is LNHDA, CDR2 SQIVND (reference sequence). This CDR3 is 15 amino acids long. V lost 4 bases and J lost 3, with 13 bases in between. CDR3 residues: CASSTPFGDYNEQFF. The CDR3, as DNA: TGTGCCAGTAGTACCCCTTTTGGAGACTACAATGAGCAGTTCTTC.

V and J are TRBV19 and TRBJ2-3, with TRBD1 matching over 8 bases. Germline V CDR1 and CDR2: LNHDA, SQIVND (reference sequence). Trimming removed 5 bases from V and 0 bases from J; junction bases left unmatched: 7. CDR3 length equals 16 residues. CDR3: CASSPRTGSSTDTQYF. DNA of the CDR3: TGTGCCAGTAGTCCGAGGACAGGGTCTAGCACAGATACGCAGTATTTT. The variable domain in full, with the rest retrieved from reference TRBV19 and TRBJ2-3, is DGGITQSPKYLFRKEGQNVTLSCEQNLNHDAMYWYRQDPGQGLRLIYYSQIVNDFQKGDIAEGYSVSREKKESFPLTVTSAQKNPTAFYLCASSPRTGSSTDTQYFGPGTRLTVL.

J is TRBJ1-3 and V is TRBV27; D is perhaps TRBD1 (5 bases). This CDR3 contains 12 residues. V gave up 5 bases and J gave up 7 bases, with 9 bases separating them. Germline CDR1 is MNHEY and CDR2 is SMNVEV (reference sequence). The CDR3 DNA sequence: TGTGCCAGCAGTAGTAAGGGGAACACCATATATTTT. The encoded protein is CASSSKGNTIYF.

The CDR3 region is CASSLGGTDTEAFF. CDR3 bases: TGTGCCAGCAGCTTGGGTGGGACTGACACTGAAGCTTTCTTT. The rearrangement links TRBV5-4 to TRBJ1-1; D perhaps matches TRBD1 (5 bases). V dropped 0 bases and J dropped 3 bases, with 9 bases sitting between them. The CDR3 covers 14 residues. Germline CDR1 and CDR2: SGHNT and YYREEE (reference sequence).

This clone appeared a few times. The V and J genes are TRBV19 and TRBJ2-7, with 8 bases fitting TRBD1. The J segment lost 2 bases and the V segment lost 9 bases, leaving 6 bases of the junction unmatched. The CDR3 runs to 13 residues. Germline loops: CDR1 LNHDA, CDR2 SQIVND (reference sequence). The CDR3: CASKGTGAYEQYF. CDR3 coding DNA: TGTGCCAGCAAGGGGACAGGAGCCTACGAGCAGTACTTC.

The rearrangement joins TRBV2 to TRBJ1-1, with 8 bases fitting TRBD1. Germline CDR1 is SNHLY and CDR2 is FYNNEI. The ends lost 4 bases at V and 4 bases at J; junction bases unmatched: 8. The CDR3 totals 15 residues. This CDR3 reads CASSGHPGGITEAFF. DNA of the CDR3: TGTGCCAGCAGTGGCCATCCAGGGGGCATCACTGAAGCTTTCTTT.

CDR3 coding DNA: TGCGCCAGCAGCCAAGAAACCCCAAGCGGGTCCTACGAGCAGTACTTC. It specifies CASSQETPSGSYEQYF. The chain has TRBV4-3 and TRBJ2-7, with D perhaps TRBD2 (6 bases). The CDR3 contains 16 residues. Trimming removed 0 bases from V and 1 base from J, with 13 bases in between. Germline CDR1 is LGHNA and CDR2 is YSLEER.

The genes are TRBV28 and TRBJ1-5; a possible D gene is TRBD1 (5 bases). The V gene lost 1 base and the J gene lost 10 bases, with 17 bases spanning the gap. The CDR3 runs to 15 residues. The germline gives CDR1 MDHEN, CDR2 SYDVKM. The CDR3 coding sequence is TGTGCCAGCAGTTTATCCTCACAGGCCCCCATACCCCAGCATTTT. It translates to CASSLSSQAPIPQHF.

As concerns this clone: Other nucleotide sequences from this sample produce the same CDR3. This chain links TRBV9 with TRBJ2-7; 9 nucleotides agree with TRBD1. Losses at the gene ends were 3 bases for V and 2 bases for J; bases not matched to a gene: 0. The CDR3 totals 13 residues. Germline assignment: CDR1 SGDLS and CDR2 YYNGEE. CDR3 coding DNA: TGTGCCAGCAGCGGACAGGGGGCCTACGAGCAGTACTTC. Its protein product is CASSGQGAYEQYF.

The chain links TRBV5-1 to TRBJ2-3; 10 bases are a match to TRBD1. V lost 4 bases and J lost 5; bases outside the gene matches: 4. CDR1 and CDR2 (germline): SGHRS, YFSETQ. This CDR3 is built from 14 residues. DNA for the CDR3: TGCGCCAGCAGCATGGACAGGGGGGTAGATACGCAGTATTTT. Amino acid sequence: CASSMDRGVDTQYF.

The rearrangement joins TRBV11-2 to TRBJ1-4; 7 bases are a match to TRBD1. The CDR3 covers 15 residues. Germline V gene lookup returns CDR1 SGHAT and CDR2 FQNNGV. V dropped 3 bases and J dropped 4; count of bases not matched to a gene: 5. DNA for the CDR3: TGTGCCAGCAGCTTGACAGGGCTGCTTAATGAAAAACTGTTTTTT. The encoded protein is CASSLTGLLNEKLFF.

The gene calls are TRBV6-1 and TRBJ1-3, with D possibly matching TRBD1 (6 bases). Trimming removed 1 base from V and 0 bases from J, with 7 bases in between. This CDR3 has 15 residues. Germline V gives CDR1 MNHNS, CDR2 SASEGT. The CDR3 sequence: CASSEGGLSGNTIYF. CDR3 coding DNA: TGTGCCAGCAGTGAAGGGGGGCTCTCTGGAAACACCATATATTTT.

The V gene is TRBV28, the J gene TRBJ1-1; D may be TRBD1 (5 bases). V was trimmed by 2 bases and J by 8 bases, leaving 15 bases between them. Germline-derived CDR1 and CDR2 are MDHEN and SYDVKM. The CDR3 length is 14 residues. This chain's CDR3 is CASSLTDSGSEAFF. CDR3 sequence (DNA): TGTGCCAGCAGTTTAACAGACAGTGGATCGGAAGCTTTCTTT.

J is TRBJ1-2 and V is TRBV19; a possible D gene is TRBD1 (5 bases). Germline CDR1 reads LNHDA; CDR2 reads SQIVND (reference sequence). V lost 7 bases and J 2 bases, leaving 11 bases between the germline ends. The CDR3 has 13 amino acids. The CDR3 coding sequence is TGTGCCAGTAATCCCGGGGGAAACTATGGCTACACCTTC. Translating it yields CASNPGGNYGYTF.

The V call is TRBV2, the J call TRBJ2-1; TRBD2 is a possible D gene (6 bases). The CDR3 runs 15 residues. CDR1 SNHLY and CDR2 FYNNEI come from the germline V gene. V was trimmed by 5 bases and J by 1 base, leaving 12 bases between them. CDR3 DNA sequence: TGTGCCAGCAGTAGGGCGGCGGGGTCCTACAATGAGCAGTTCTTC. This translates into CASSRAAGSYNEQFF.

This clone was recorded a few times. This CDR3 is also generated by other DNA sequences in the sample. V and J are TRBV5-1 and TRBJ2-2; tentatively, D is TRBD1 (5 bases). V was pared by 1 base and J by 6 bases, with 7 bases between. CDR3 length: 13 amino acids. CDR1 is SGHRS and CDR2 is YFSETQ in the germline V gene. The DNA for the CDR3 is TGCGCCAGCAGCTTGAGGGGATCCGGGGAGCTGTTTTTT. It encodes CASSLRGSGELFF.

The rearrangement links TRBV7-2 to TRBJ1-4; a weak D match, TRBD1 (6 bases). Germline V gives CDR1 SGHTA, CDR2 FQGNSA. V gave up 2 bases and J gave up 3 bases, with 10 bases separating them. This CDR3 has 15 residues. CDR3 region: CASSLTPGANEKLFF. CDR3 DNA sequence: TGTGCCAGCAGCTTAACCCCAGGGGCTAATGAAAAACTGTTTTTT.

V gene TRBV5-1 combines with J gene TRBJ1-4; D is ambiguous. The CDR3 totals 14 residues. The germline V gene encodes CDR1 SGHRS and CDR2 YFSETQ. The V gene lost 0 bases and the J gene lost 5 bases, with 8 bases spanning the gap. The CDR3 is CASSLGVTNEKLFF. Here the CDR3 DNA reads TGCGCCAGCAGCTTGGGGGTGACAAATGAAAAACTGTTTTTT.

The chain employs TRBV27 and TRBJ1-2; the D gene is possibly TRBD1 (5 bases). Trimming took off 0 bases at V and 5 bases at J, with 13 bases between the two ends. Germline assignment: CDR1 MNHEY and CDR2 SMNVEV (reference sequence). The CDR3 length is 15 residues. The CDR3 DNA is TGTGCCAGCAGTTTATCATCTCCAGGGCCATATGGCTACACCTTC. It translates to CASSLSSPGPYGYTF.

V is TRBV2 and J is TRBJ2-5, with 7 bases aligning to TRBD2. The CDR3 loop spans 13 amino acids. CDR1 is SNHLY, CDR2 FYNNEI, per germline. V was clipped by 4 bases and J by 6 bases; unmatched bases: 5. The CDR3 nucleotides are TGTGCCAGCAGTGGTGGCGGGGGAAAGACCCAGTACTTC. Translated: CASSGGGGKTQYF. The complete variable domain, with remaining parts taken from reference TRBV2 and TRBJ2-5, reads EPEVTQTPSHQVTQMGQEVILRCVPISNHLYFYWYRQILGQKVEFLVSFYNNEISEKSEIFDDQFSVERPDGSNFTLKIRSTKLEDSAMYFCASSGGGGKTQYFGPGTRLLVL.

In its sample, this clone was seen once. The gene calls are TRBV16 and TRBJ2-1; D uncertain. From germline, CDR1 is KGHSY and CDR2 FQNENV. CDR3 length: 14 amino acids. Trimming cost V 0 bases and J 5 bases, with 8 bases left between them. CDR3 amino acids: CASSQSRLNNEQFF. CDR3 bases: TGTGCCAGCAGCCAATCTCGGTTGAACAATGAGCAGTTCTTC.

The chain combines TRBV2 with TRBJ2-2; TRBD2 might be the D (5 bases). Trimming removed 6 bases at V and 7 bases at J, with 12 bases between. The CDR3 is 13 residues long. Germline values: CDR1 SNHLY, CDR2 FYNNEI. CDR3 protein: CASRLGLNGELFF. CDR3 nucleotide sequence: TGTGCCAGCAGGTTAGGACTGAACGGGGAGCTGTTTTTT.

This chain uses TRBV11-3 with TRBJ2-1, with 7 nucleotides matching TRBD2. Germline CDR1 reads SGHNT; CDR2 reads YENEEA. The CDR3 has 16 residues. Germline trimming cut 4 bases from V and 0 bases from J; bases unmatched to any gene: 6. The CDR3, as DNA: TGTGCCAGCAGCTCCGGCGGGAGCCACTCCTACAATGAGCAGTTCTTC. Translated: CASSSGGSHSYNEQFF.

The chain links TRBV5-6 to TRBJ1-2; TRBD1 agrees at 9 bases. The CDR3 covers 14 residues. Germline V gene lookup returns CDR1 SGHDT and CDR2 YYEEEE. V shed 2 bases and J 4 bases; nucleotides not matched to a gene: 3. The CDR3 reads CASSFEQGAYGYTF. The CDR3 coding sequence is TGTGCCAGCAGCTTCGAACAGGGGGCCTATGGCTACACCTTC.